The 15 T cell receptor beta chains in this list originate from one sample, sequenced in a study of blood T cell repertoires in COVID-19. The method was immunoSEQ multiplex PCR; TCRdb's version includes in-frame clones alone and lacks a portion of them. The sample includes under 200,000 clones, 88% of them seen just once. What was sequenced was peripheral blood. The source is a man in his forties with active or convalescent COVID-19.

There are a few counts of this clone. The chain combines TRBV4-2 with TRBJ1-5; 8 bases align to TRBD1. The CDR3 is made up of 16 amino acids. Germline-derived CDR1 and CDR2 are LGHNA and YNFKEQ. V lost 0 bases, J lost 6 bases, and 7 bases stayed unmatched. The CDR3 sequence is CASSQDGGQGFQPQHF. For the CDR3, the DNA is TGTGCCAGCAGCCAAGATGGAGGACAGGGATTTCAGCCCCAGCATTTT.

The chain couples TRBV5-1 to TRBJ2-1; D unclear. With 0 bases removed from V and 8 bases from J, the gap between germline ends came to 24 bases. This CDR3 comprises 18 residues. In germline, CDR1 is SGHRS, CDR2 YFSETQ. CDR3 DNA: TGCGCCAGCAGCTTGGCCGAAACGGGTTTAGGCCCCCAATATGAGCAGTTCTTC. This codes for CASSLAETGLGPQYEQFF.

This chain uses TRBV7-2 with TRBJ2-5, with D uncertain. V lost 5 bases and J 3 bases, leaving 4 bases between the germline ends. Germline-derived CDR1 and CDR2 are SGHTA and FQGNSA. This CDR3 spans 11 amino acids. CDR3 sequence: CASSPKETQYF. CDR3 DNA: TGTGCCAGCAGCCCAAAAGAGACCCAGTACTTC.

The V call is TRBV28, the J call TRBJ2-7; 10 bases are a match to TRBD1. With V trimmed by 6 bases and J by 6 bases, 11 bases remained unmatched. The CDR3 length is 15 residues. Germline V lookup: CDR1 MDHEN, CDR2 SYDVKM. CDR3 region: CASSRAGTGAGEQYF. CDR3 in DNA: TGTGCCAGCAGCAGGGCCGGGACAGGGGCAGGCGAGCAGTACTTC.

The chain joins TRBV29-1 to TRBJ2-1, with a weak D call TRBD1 (6 bases). Deletions cut 2 bases from V and 2 bases from J, with 10 bases between. The CDR3 has 14 residues. The germline CDR1 and CDR2 sequences are SQVTM and ANQGSEA. The DNA for the CDR3 is TGCAGCGTTGAATCCAGGGGTCCCTACAATGAGCAGTTCTTC. This sequence encodes CSVESRGPYNEQFF.

For the CDR3, the DNA is TGTGCCTGGAGAATGTGGGGCACCTACAATGAGCAGTTCTTC. It specifies CAWRMWGTYNEQFF. V and J are TRBV30 and TRBJ2-1, with D perhaps matching TRBD1 (5 bases). The germline V gene encodes CDR1 GTSNPN and CDR2 SVGIG (reference sequence). This CDR3 is built from 14 residues. Trimming pared 3 bases from V and 2 bases from J, leaving 11 bases between.

This chain connects TRBV19 to TRBJ1-3; 8 bases are shared with TRBD1. The CDR3 has 16 residues. The ends lost 4 bases at V and 4 bases at J; junction bases unmatched: 9. Germline CDR1 and CDR2: LNHDA and SQIVND (reference sequence). The CDR3 sequence is CASSSKRQGAGNTIYF. For the CDR3, the DNA is TGTGCCAGTAGTAGCAAGCGCCAGGGGGCGGGAAACACCATATATTTT.

The chain is built from TRBV7-2 and TRBJ1-4, with TRBD1 as a possible D gene (5 bases). V lost 5 bases, J lost 0 bases, and 7 bases lay in between. Germline V lookup: CDR1 SGHTA, CDR2 FQGNSA. The CDR3 sequence is 14 residues long. CDR3 sequence reads: CASSVQATNEKLFF. The CDR3 DNA reads as TGTGCCAGCAGCGTACAGGCAACTAATGAAAAACTGTTTTTT.

The chain couples TRBV5-1 to TRBJ1-3; 8 bases map to TRBD1. V dropped 0 bases and J dropped 4; count of bases not matched to a gene: 6. Per the germline V gene, CDR1 is SGHRS and CDR2 is YFSETQ. This CDR3 is built from 16 residues. CDR3 nucleotide sequence: TGCGCCAGCAGCTTGGCCTCAGGGGGCTTAGGAAACACCATATATTTT. Translated: CASSLASGGLGNTIYF.

In its sample, this clone was seen a few times. The rearrangement links TRBV6-6 to TRBJ2-1; TRBD2 aligns across 8 bases. CDR3 length: 16 residues. Looked up from germline, CDR1 is MNHNY and CDR2 is SVGAGI (reference sequence). V gave up 2 bases and J gave up 3 bases; unmatched junction bases: 6. CDR3 loop: CASSYQPSGFYNEQFF. DNA of the CDR3: TGTGCCAGCAGTTACCAACCTAGCGGGTTCTACAATGAGCAGTTCTTC.

The CDR3 DNA reads TGTGCCAGCAGCCGTCCCGGACAGGCCAACTATGGCTACACCTTC. It specifies CASSRPGQANYGYTF. This chain uses TRBV11-2 with TRBJ1-2, with TRBD1 identical over 7 bases. The CDR3 is made up of 15 amino acids. V gave up 5 bases and J gave up 2 bases; unmatched junction bases: 8. Germline-derived CDR1 and CDR2 are SGHAT and FQNNGV.

CDR3: CASSPRRAYNEQFF. DNA of the CDR3: TGTGCCAGCAGCCCCAGGCGGGCGTACAATGAGCAGTTCTTC. The chain joins TRBV5-6 to TRBJ2-1; maybe TRBD2 (5 bases). The V end lost 4 bases, the J end lost 4 bases, and 12 bases lay between the germline ends. The CDR3 covers 14 residues. CDR1 and CDR2 from the germline V gene are SGHDT and YYEEEE.

The chain has TRBV9 and TRBJ2-1; D is perhaps TRBD2 (6 bases). Trimming removed 0 bases at V and 6 bases at J, with 13 bases between. The CDR3 is made up of 15 amino acids. Germline CDR1 is SGDLS and CDR2 is YYNGEE. CDR3 sequence (DNA): TGTGCCAGCAGCGTAGCAGGTGTCGGGGGCAATGAGCAGTTCTTC. Its protein is CASSVAGVGGNEQFF. The complete variable domain, with remaining parts taken from reference TRBV9 and TRBJ2-1, reads DSGVTQTPKHLITATGQRVTLRCSPRSGDLSVYWYQQSLDQGLQFLIQYYNGEERAKGNILERFSAQQFPDLHSELNLSSLELGDSALYFCASSVAGVGGNEQFFGPGTRLTVL.

The chain joins TRBV6-2 or TRBV6-3 to TRBJ2-7, with 8 bases lining up with TRBD2. V lost 4 bases to trimming and J lost 4 bases; unmatched junction nucleotides: 9. The CDR3 extends over 15 amino acids. Looked up from germline, CDR1 is MNHEY and CDR2 is SVGEGT. This CDR3 is CASSSGGLAEYEQYF. The CDR3 DNA is TGTGCCAGCAGTTCCGGCGGACTAGCTGAGTACGAGCAGTACTTC.

V usage is TRBV5-1 and J usage is TRBJ2-7, with TRBD2 matching 12 bases. Trimming at V came to 3 bases and at J to 3 bases, leaving 4 bases not matched to a gene. Germline CDR1 SGHRS, CDR2 YFSETQ. The CDR3 runs to 15 residues. The CDR3: CASSWTSGENYEQYF. For the CDR3, the DNA is TGCGCCAGCAGCTGGACTAGCGGGGAAAACTACGAGCAGTACTTC.